These 29 T cell receptor beta chains were all obtained from the same sample, sequenced in a study of vaccination and CD4 T cells after COVID-19. These TCRs' antigens remain unknown. The treatment denotes: roughly nine-day PBMC culture with coronavirus spike peptide pools or control peptides (ViraFEST assay). The study sequenced cultured CD4+ T cell DNA using the Oncomine TCR Beta short-read assay. In TCRdb, the PCR reads were re-called with MiXCR into one record per CDR3 protein. The table lists about 15,000 distinct CDR3 sequences, almost 50% of them singletons. Sequences were derived from cultured CD4+ T cells from blood, sampled after SARS-CoV-2 vaccination. These receptor sequences come from a human donor with COVID-19.

This clonotype was found a few times. V gene TRBV7-9 combines with J gene TRBJ2-5; D is possibly TRBD1 (5 bases). The V end lost 1 base, the J end lost 1 base, and 13 bases lay between the germline ends. The CDR3 sequence is 16 residues long. Per germline, CDR1 SEHNR and CDR2 FQNEAQ (reference sequence). CDR3 sequence (DNA): TGTGCCAGCAGCTTAGAGGTGGGGCCTTCCCAAGAGACCCAGTACTTC. It is translated as CASSLEVGPSQETQYF.

This clonotype was counted a single time. The chain recombines TRBV6-1 with TRBJ2-7; D may correspond to TRBD1 or TRBD2 (5 bases each). Germline loops: CDR1 MNHNS, CDR2 SASEGT. Trimming removed 1 base from V and 2 bases from J, with 12 bases in between. The length of the CDR3 is 15 residues. CDR3 DNA: TGTGCCAGCAGTGAAGTCCCCCCGGGGCCCTACGAGCAGTACTTC. Protein: CASSEVPPGPYEQYF.

The chain joins TRBV6-1 to TRBJ1-4, with 9 bases aligning to TRBD1. CDR3 length equals 16 residues. The V gene end was trimmed by 5 bases and the J gene end by 8 bases; junction bases not matched to a gene: 12. Germline V gives CDR1 MNHNS, CDR2 SASEGT. The CDR3 region is CASSTGTGNRGEKLFF. CDR3 sequence (DNA): TGTGCCAGCAGTACGGGGACAGGGAATAGAGGCGAAAAACTGTTTTTT.

This clonotype was observed a single time. CDR3 nucleotide sequence: TGCGCCAGCAGCTTGGTGGGGCAGGGCCCCAATGAGCAGTTCTTC. Its translation is CASSLVGQGPNEQFF. The gene calls are TRBV5-1 and TRBJ2-1; tentatively, D is TRBD1 (5 bases). Germline loops: CDR1 SGHRS, CDR2 YFSETQ. This CDR3 has 15 residues. V shed 0 bases and J shed 6 bases, with 13 bases lying between them.

The V and J genes are TRBV20-1 and TRBJ2-5; 8 bases map to TRBD2. The CDR3 is made up of 15 amino acids. The germline V gene has CDR1 DFQATT and CDR2 SNEGSKA (reference sequence). Trimming cost V 5 bases and J 5 bases; bases outside gene matches: 13. The CDR3 DNA sequence: TGCAGTGCTCCTCCCGGGGGGGCCCAGGGGGAGACCCAGTACTTC. It encodes CSAPPGGAQGETQYF.

The rearrangement uses TRBV12-3 or TRBV12-4 and TRBJ1-5; no definite D call. The CDR3 spans 14 residues. The V and J ends lost 5 bases and 4 bases respectively, with 12 bases between them. As DNA, the CDR3 is TGTGCCAGCAGTGACGTCAGCGCTAATCAGCCCCAGCATTTT. Its translation: CASSDVSANQPQHF.

The rearrangement joins TRBV20-1 to TRBJ2-3; TRBD2 is a possible D gene (7 bases). V was trimmed by 3 bases and J by 1 base, leaving 26 bases between them. Germline loops: CDR1 DFQATT, CDR2 SNEGSKA (reference sequence). CDR3 size: 19 residues. CDR3 amino acids: CSARSPGAGEGWGTDTQYF. CDR3 nucleotide sequence: TGCAGTGCTAGGTCACCGGGGGCAGGGGAGGGTTGGGGCACAGATACGCAGTATTTT.

The sample holds a few counts of this clonotype. The rearrangement joins TRBV23-1 to TRBJ1-1; 8 bases are a match to TRBD1. TRBV23-1 is filed as an ORF, its function uncertain. The CDR3 spans 16 residues. V shed 3 bases and J 5 bases; nucleotides not matched to a gene: 11. The DNA for the CDR3 is TGCGCCAGCAGTCAGGATACCACAGGGGGAGGGACTGAAGCTTTCTTT. It codes for CASSQDTTGGGTEAFF.

The gene calls are TRBV9 and TRBJ1-1; 9 nucleotides agree with TRBD1. There are 14 residues in the CDR3. In germline, CDR1 is SGDLS, CDR2 YYNGEE. Trimming at V came to 2 bases and at J to 5 bases, leaving 4 bases not matched to a gene. In DNA form, the CDR3 reads TGTGCCAGCAGCGTTGGACAGGGGCGTACTGAAGCTTTCTTT. Its translation: CASSVGQGRTEAFF.

This chain connects TRBV5-4 to TRBJ2-5; D might be TRBD1 or TRBD2, each matching 5 bases. V lost 0 bases, J lost 5 bases, and 14 bases lay in between. Per the germline V gene, CDR1 is SGHNT and CDR2 is YYREEE (reference sequence). The CDR3 loop spans 15 amino acids. The CDR3 loop reads CASSLDARGRETQYF. Written as DNA, the CDR3 is TGTGCCAGCAGCTTGGATGCCCGGGGCCGGGAGACCCAGTACTTC.

This clonotype has just a few counts. The chain has TRBV12-3 or TRBV12-4 and TRBJ2-2; D is ambiguous. V gave up 6 bases and J gave up 6 bases, with 11 bases separating them. The CDR3 is 13 residues long. The CDR3 spells CASSTRIPGELFF. Written as DNA, the CDR3 is TGTGCCAGCAGCACAAGGATTCCCGGGGAGCTGTTTTTT.

The rearrangement links TRBV6-5 to TRBJ1-5; 9 nucleotides line up with TRBD1. The V gene's germline CDR1 is MNHEY and CDR2 SVGAGI. The length of the CDR3 is 14 residues. The J segment lost 5 bases and the V segment lost 4 bases, leaving 3 bases of the junction unmatched. CDR3 amino acids: CASSWTGADQPQHF. CDR3 nucleotide sequence: TGTGCCAGCAGTTGGACAGGGGCGGATCAGCCCCAGCATTTT.

This chain connects TRBV7-3 to TRBJ1-1; D is perhaps TRBD1 (6 bases). The CDR3 consists of 13 residues. Trimming removed 4 bases from V and 0 bases from J, with 6 bases in between. CDR1 and CDR2 from the germline V gene are SGHTA and FQGTGA. CDR3 DNA sequence: TGTGCCAGCAGCTCAGGGGTGAACACTGAAGCTTTCTTT. Translated, it gives CASSSGVNTEAFF.

The chain has TRBV5-1 and TRBJ1-1, with D possibly matching TRBD1 (5 bases). V lost 6 bases, J lost 1 base, and 13 bases lay in between. Germline V gives CDR1 SGHRS, CDR2 YFSETQ. This CDR3 is 14 amino acids long. CDR3 in DNA: TGCGCCAGCATGGGTTCAGGGAGGAACACTGAAGCTTTCTTT. It codes for CASMGSGRNTEAFF.

The V and J genes are TRBV28 and TRBJ1-1; the D is unclear. This CDR3 has 14 residues. V was shortened by 3 bases and J by 4 bases, with 12 bases between the two germline ends. The germline gives CDR1 MDHEN, CDR2 SYDVKM. The CDR3 coding sequence is TGTGCCAGCAGTTTTGACGTCAGGTTCACTGAAGCTTTCTTT. Residues: CASSFDVRFTEAFF.

The gene calls are TRBV7-2 and TRBJ2-3; D gene uncertain. The ends were cut back, 3 bases at V and 1 base at J, with 11 bases in the middle. CDR3 length equals 15 residues. Per the germline V gene, CDR1 is SGHTA and CDR2 is FQGNSA. The CDR3 coding sequence is TGTGCCAGCAGCTTCTCGGTGCGTGGCACAGATACGCAGTATTTT. Translating gives CASSFSVRGTDTQYF.

J is TRBJ1-5 and V is TRBV25-1; TRBD1 agrees at 7 bases. Germline loops: CDR1 MGHDK, CDR2 SYGVNS. V was pared by 4 bases and J by 4 bases, with 4 bases of the junction left unmatched. The CDR3 has 14 residues. The DNA of the CDR3 is TGTGCCAGCAGTGTAACAGGGGATAATCAGCCCCAGCATTTT. Amino acids: CASSVTGDNQPQHF. Combining the CDR3 with reference TRBV25-1 and TRBJ1-5 gives the whole variable domain EADIYQTPRYLVIGTGKKITLECSQTMGHDKMYWYQQDPGMELHLIHYSYGVNSTEKGDLSSESTVSRIRTEHFPLTLESARPSHTSQYLCASSVTGDNQPQHFGDGTRLSIL.

The chain couples TRBV20-1 to TRBJ2-3; D is perhaps TRBD1 (5 bases). The CDR3 loop spans 14 amino acids. V was shortened by 5 bases and J by 9 bases, with 21 bases between the two germline ends. Germline CDR1 and CDR2: DFQATT and SNEGSKA (reference sequence). Written as DNA, the CDR3 is TGCAGTGCTCCGGACAAACTACTTCAGTGGACGCAGTATTTT. Its translation is CSAPDKLLQWTQYF.

The table lists this clonotype with a few counts. The chain carries TRBV5-1 and TRBJ2-5; TRBD2 matches 11 bases. Germline-derived CDR1 and CDR2 are SGHRS and YFSETQ. The CDR3 has 13 residues. V shed 7 bases, J shed 2 bases, and the junction held 1 base outside the gene matches. The CDR3 bases are TGCGCCAGCGGGACTAGCGGTCAAGAGACCCAGTACTTC. This codes for CASGTSGQETQYF.

The chain combines TRBV7-9 with TRBJ2-2; tentatively, D is TRBD2 (5 bases). Trimming took off 5 bases at V and 6 bases at J, with 16 bases between the two ends. CDR1 is SEHNR and CDR2 is FQNEAQ in the germline V gene (reference sequence). The CDR3 has 15 amino acids. CDR3 loop: CASSGLRVEAGELFF. In DNA, the CDR3 is TGTGCCAGCAGCGGACTCCGGGTCGAGGCCGGGGAGCTGTTTTTT.

This clonotype has more than one count but fewer than ten. The rearrangement uses TRBV7-9 and TRBJ1-1; 8 bases line up with TRBD1. CDR1 is SEHNR and CDR2 is FQNEAQ in the germline V gene (reference sequence). This CDR3 contains 15 residues. Trimming cost V 5 bases and J 1 base; bases outside gene matches: 6. CDR3 region: CASSAYRGANTEAFF. CDR3 DNA sequence: TGTGCCAGCAGCGCATACAGGGGGGCGAACACTGAAGCTTTCTTT.

This clonotype came up a few times. V usage is TRBV5-1 and J usage is TRBJ2-2, with 8 bases fitting TRBD1. The germline V gene encodes CDR1 SGHRS and CDR2 YFSETQ. CDR3 length equals 17 residues. The ends lost 4 bases at V and 3 bases at J; junction bases unmatched: 11. The CDR3 here is CASSPPAGTGYTGELFF. CDR3 in DNA: TGCGCCAGCAGCCCCCCCGCAGGGACAGGTTACACCGGGGAGCTGTTTTTT.

This clonotype was recorded a few times. The rearrangement joins TRBV20-1 to TRBJ2-4; D might be TRBD2 (7 bases). V lost 3 bases and J 2 bases, leaving 17 bases between the germline ends. Germline lookup yields CDR1 DFQATT and CDR2 SNEGSKA (reference sequence). The CDR3 contains 16 residues. CDR3 in amino acids: CSASATGGASKNIQYF. CDR3 sequence (DNA): TGCAGTGCTAGTGCGACTGGGGGGGCTTCCAAAAACATTCAGTACTTC.

This chain joins TRBV7-8 and TRBJ1-2; D is unclear. Trimming cost V 5 bases and J 4 bases, with 14 bases left between them. This CDR3 has 14 amino acids. Germline loops: CDR1 SGHVS, CDR2 FQNEAQ. This CDR3 is CASSTTLTLYGYTF. CDR3 in DNA: TGTGCCAGCAGCACCACACTGACCCTCTATGGCTACACCTTC.

The chain uses TRBV11-3 and TRBJ1-6; 8 nucleotides agree with TRBD1. V shed 5 bases, J shed 9 bases, and the junction held 3 bases outside the gene matches. Germline V gives CDR1 SGHNT, CDR2 YENEEA. CDR3 length: 13 amino acids. The CDR3 region has the DNA TGTGCCAGCAGCGGACAGGGAAGTTCACCCCTCCACTTT. This codes for CASSGQGSSPLHF.

The chain links TRBV20-1 to TRBJ2-5; 11 nucleotides align to TRBD2. Germline CDR1 is DFQATT and CDR2 is SNEGSKA (reference sequence). The CDR3 consists of 16 residues. After removal of 6 bases from V and 6 bases from J, the junction contained 15 bases not matched to a gene. The CDR3 bases are TGCAGTGCCCCGGACTACCTAGCGGGGGGTGCGAAGACCCAGTACTTC. Its translation: CSAPDYLAGGAKTQYF.

This clonotype came up a few times. The rearrangement joins TRBV19 to TRBJ2-5; 9 positions match TRBD1. Per the germline V gene, CDR1 is LNHDA and CDR2 is SQIVND (reference sequence). The trim removed 5 bases at V and 5 bases at J, leaving 6 bases unmatched. The CDR3 length is 14 residues. The CDR3 DNA sequence: TGTGCCAGTAGTCACCCGGGACAGGGCGAGACCCAGTACTTC. Translated: CASSHPGQGETQYF.

Only a few counts were recorded for this clonotype. The V and J genes are TRBV7-2 and TRBJ1-2; TRBD1 is a possible D gene (6 bases). V lost 2 bases to trimming and J lost 2 bases, with 12 bases between them. There are 15 residues in the CDR3. Per germline, CDR1 SGHTA and CDR2 FQGNSA. The CDR3 region is CASSLISGQNYGYTF. The CDR3 bases are TGTGCCAGCAGCTTAATCTCCGGACAGAACTATGGCTACACCTTC.

The chain combines TRBV6-1 with TRBJ1-6; D is perhaps TRBD1 (6 bases). The CDR3 contains 17 residues. Germline assignment: CDR1 MNHNS and CDR2 SASEGT. The V gene lost 7 bases and the J gene lost 9 bases, with 25 bases spanning the gap. DNA for the CDR3: TGTGCCAGCACTCAGCAGTTAGGGTGGGGGCAGACTTCACCCCTCCACTTT. This sequence encodes CASTQQLGWGQTSPLHF.